The 23 T cell receptor beta chains below come from one sample, sequenced in a study of cytomegalovirus exposure and HLA in healthy donors. 60 Vbeta and 13 Jbeta primers were used in PCR. The method was immunoSEQ multiplex PCR; TCRdb's version includes in-frame clones alone and lacks a portion of them. The sample has about 130,000 clones, over 75% seen once. The source material was PBMCs. These receptors came from a man younger than 45 in good health and CMV-seronegative.

DNA of the CDR3: TGTGCCAGCCAGGGCGCGGGGGGTTACACTGAAGCTTTCTTT. It is translated as CASQGAGGYTEAFF. The chain carries TRBV2 and TRBJ1-1; D is perhaps TRBD1 (5 bases). The germline V and J ends were trimmed by 8 bases and 3 bases, with 16 bases remaining between them. Germline V CDR1 and CDR2: SNHLY, FYNNEI. The CDR3 runs 14 residues. Full variable domain (remainder filled in from reference TRBV2 and TRBJ1-1): EPEVTQTPSHQVTQMGQEVILRCVPISNHLYFYWYRQILGQKVEFLVSFYNNEISEKSEIFDDQFSVERPDGSNFTLKIRSTKLEDSAMYFCASQGAGGYTEAFFGQGTRLTVV.

V gene TRBV10-3 combines with J gene TRBJ2-7, with D tentatively TRBD2 (6 bases). V gave up 3 bases and J gave up 4 bases, with 19 bases separating them. The CDR3 extends over 16 amino acids. From germline, CDR1 is ENHRY and CDR2 SYGVKD. The CDR3 nucleotides are TGTGCCATCAGTGACGGGGCGGGGTCCTCTCCTTACGAGCAGTACTTC. This encodes CAISDGAGSSPYEQYF.

Only one count was recorded for this clone. This sequence joins TRBV4-1 and TRBJ2-3; D may be TRBD2 (6 bases). V lost 5 bases and J lost 0, with 12 bases in between. This CDR3 comprises 15 residues. The V gene's germline CDR1 is MGHRA and CDR2 YSYEKL. CDR3 sequence (DNA): TGCGCCAGCAGCTCTGGGCGGGGAAGCACAGATACGCAGTATTTT. This gives the protein CASSSGRGSTDTQYF.

The chain recombines TRBV6-6 with TRBJ2-1; TRBD2 matches at 13 bases. Trimming cost V 6 bases and J 8 bases; bases outside gene matches: 10. This CDR3 has 16 residues. Germline values: CDR1 MNHNY, CDR2 SVGAGI (reference sequence). The CDR3 DNA reads TGTGCCAGCAGCCGACTAGCGGGAGGTGTCTCCTATGAGCAGTTCTTC. Amino acids: CASSRLAGGVSYEQFF.

This chain joins TRBV5-6 and TRBJ1-3, with D unresolved. The V and J ends lost 5 bases and 0 bases respectively, with 9 bases between them. Per germline, CDR1 SGHDT and CDR2 YYEEEE. CDR3 length equals 14 residues. The CDR3, as DNA: TGTGCCAGCAGTAATTGGCCCTCTGGAAACACCATATATTTT. Its translation: CASSNWPSGNTIYF.

The rearrangement links TRBV18 to TRBJ2-5, with D perhaps matching TRBD1 (5 bases). The germline V gene encodes CDR1 KGHSH and CDR2 LQKENI. This CDR3 comprises 13 residues. Trimming took off 8 bases at V and 2 bases at J, with 12 bases between the two ends. The CDR3 DNA is TGTGCCAGCACCTACAGACAGCAAGAGACCCAGTACTTC. Amino acids: CASTYRQQETQYF. The full variable domain, with the rest looked up from reference TRBV18 and TRBJ2-5, is NAGVMQNPRHLVRRRGQEARLRCSPMKGHSHVYWYRQLPEEGLKFMVYLQKENIIDESGMPKERFSAEFPKEGPSILRIQQVVRGDSAAYFCASTYRQQETQYFGPGTRLLVL.

The rearrangement uses TRBV10-3 and TRBJ2-1; TRBD2 matches at 8 bases. The CDR3 is made up of 16 amino acids. V lost 2 bases to trimming and J lost 2 bases; unmatched junction nucleotides: 5. Germline CDR1 is ENHRY and CDR2 is SYGVKD. CDR3 in DNA: TGTGCCATCAGTGAGGCTAGCGGGTCCGCCTACAATGAGCAGTTCTTC. Protein product: CAISEASGSAYNEQFF.

This clone was seen more than once but under ten times. The chain links TRBV6-1 to TRBJ1-4, with D uncertain. The CDR3 is made up of 15 amino acids. V was clipped by 2 bases and J by 7 bases, with 14 bases between them. Germline CDR1 and CDR2: MNHNS and SASEGT. CDR3 in DNA: TGTGCCAGCAGTGAACTAGGACCGGAGGGTGAAAAACTGTTTTTT. Protein product: CASSELGPEGEKLFF.

V usage is TRBV28 and J usage is TRBJ1-5; D is perhaps TRBD1 (5 bases). Germline V lookup: CDR1 MDHEN, CDR2 SYDVKM. This CDR3 comprises 16 residues. The V and J ends lost 5 bases and 0 bases respectively, with 14 bases between them. CDR3 amino acids: CASSVLGEDSNQPQHF. As DNA, the CDR3 is TGTGCCAGCAGTGTTCTGGGGGAGGATAGCAATCAGCCCCAGCATTTT.

This clone was seen more than once but under ten times. The CDR3 loop reads CASSFRGNTEAFF. CDR3 DNA sequence: TGCGCCAGCAGCTTCAGGGGGAACACTGAAGCTTTCTTT. The V and J genes are TRBV5-1 and TRBJ1-1; TRBD1 is a possible D gene (6 bases). Per germline, CDR1 SGHRS and CDR2 YFSETQ. V was clipped by 2 bases and J by 1 base, with 6 bases between them. CDR3 length: 13 amino acids.

This sequence joins TRBV4-3 and TRBJ1-6, with TRBD1 matching over 9 bases. Germline trimming cut 3 bases from V and 7 bases from J; bases unmatched to any gene: 7. Germline loops: CDR1 LGHNA, CDR2 YSLEER. The CDR3 runs 16 residues. The CDR3, as DNA: TGCGCCAGCAGCCAGTCACAGGGGGCGCGGAATTCACCCCTCCACTTT. Amino acid sequence: CASSQSQGARNSPLHF.

V gene TRBV2 combines with J gene TRBJ1-5; D remains unclear. This CDR3 has 14 amino acids. V was shortened by 7 bases and J by 6 bases, with 16 bases between the two germline ends. CDR1 is SNHLY and CDR2 is FYNNEI in the germline V gene. The CDR3 protein is CASTADLGGQPQHF. In nucleotides, the CDR3 is TGTGCCAGCACCGCTGACCTTGGCGGTCAGCCCCAGCATTTT.

The chain is built from TRBV6-5 and TRBJ2-7; the D is unclear. Germline V gene data show CDR1 as MNHEY and CDR2 as SVGAGI. V shed 5 bases and J shed 1 base, with 12 bases lying between them. The CDR3 covers 14 residues. CDR3 DNA: TGTGCCAGCAGTCTATACTACGGGTCCTACGAGCAGTACTTC. It translates to CASSLYYGSYEQYF.

V gene TRBV7-9 combines with J gene TRBJ1-5; D is uncertain. The V gene's germline CDR1 is SEHNR and CDR2 FQNEAQ (reference sequence). The CDR3 runs 16 residues. Trimming removed 1 base at V and 2 bases at J, with 12 bases between. The CDR3 DNA follows: TGTGCCAGCAGCTTAGATAGCGGGTTTGGCAATCAGCCCCAGCATTTT. Translating it yields CASSLDSGFGNQPQHF.

V is TRBV7-2 and J is TRBJ2-3, with D possibly TRBD1 on 5 matching bases. V lost 1 base to trimming and J lost 2 bases, with 13 bases between them. The CDR3 covers 16 residues. Germline loops: CDR1 SGHTA, CDR2 FQGNSA. As DNA, the CDR3 is TGTGCCAGCAGCTTAGGTGGCAGGACATCCACAGATACGCAGTATTTT. Protein product: CASSLGGRTSTDTQYF. Full variable domain (outside the CDR3, taken from reference TRBV7-2 and TRBJ2-3): GAGVSQSPSNKVTEKGKDVELRCDPISGHTALYWYRQSLGQGLEFLIYFQGNSAPDKSGLPSDRFSAERTGGSVSTLTIQRTQQEDSAVYLCASSLGGRTSTDTQYFGPGTRLTVL.

The J gene is TRBJ1-2, the V gene TRBV5-1; no reliable D call. The CDR3 length is 14 residues. The germline gives CDR1 SGHRS, CDR2 YFSETQ. The V end was cut by 4 bases, the J end by 5 bases, with 15 bases between. CDR3 coding DNA: TGCGCCAGCAGCACGGGGTTCCCCACTTATGGCTACACCTTC. This translates into CASSTGFPTYGYTF.

This chain uses TRBV7-9 with TRBJ1-1, with 8 bases identical to TRBD1. Germline V gene lookup returns CDR1 SEHNR and CDR2 FQNEAQ (reference sequence). Trimming cost V 5 bases and J 5 bases; bases outside gene matches: 10. The CDR3 extends over 15 amino acids. The CDR3 bases are TGTGCCAGCAGCACCAGAGGACAGGGCGAGACTGAAGCTTTCTTT. This codes for CASSTRGQGETEAFF.

Worth noting for this clone: At the DNA level, this CDR3 is encoded by other sequences in the same sample as well. The CDR3 sequence: CASSQDSGSNYNSPLHF. DNA for the CDR3: TGCGCCAGCAGCCAAGATTCCGGTTCCAACTATAATTCACCCCTCCACTTT. The rearrangement links TRBV4-3 to TRBJ1-6, with D hard to call. V was pared by 0 bases and J by 3 bases, with 12 bases between. This CDR3 comprises 17 residues. Germline V gene data show CDR1 as LGHNA and CDR2 as YSLEER.

The V call is TRBV28, the J call TRBJ1-5; D possibly corresponds to TRBD1 (5 bases). Germline V gene lookup returns CDR1 MDHEN and CDR2 SYDVKM. Trimming removed 3 bases from V and 4 bases from J, with 10 bases in between. The length of the CDR3 is 14 residues. CDR3 DNA sequence: TGTGCCAGCAGTTTCTGGACAAAAAATCAGCCCCAGCATTTT. Protein sequence: CASSFWTKNQPQHF.

V is TRBV29-1 and J is TRBJ1-2; TRBD1 agrees at 8 bases. This CDR3 has 15 residues. V shed 4 bases and J 7 bases; nucleotides not matched to a gene: 14. Germline CDR1 reads SQVTM; CDR2 reads ANQGSEA. The CDR3 region is CSVVYSDRVSAGYTF. The CDR3, as DNA: TGCAGCGTTGTATACTCGGACAGGGTATCGGCTGGCTACACCTTC.

As to this clone: Other DNA sequences within the sample encode an identical CDR3. The chain is built from TRBV5-1 and TRBJ2-5; D is unresolved. Germline loops: CDR1 SGHRS, CDR2 YFSETQ. The CDR3 length is 13 residues. V dropped 0 bases and J dropped 1 base, with 4 bases sitting between them. CDR3 in DNA: TGCGCCAGCAGCTTGGACAGCCAAGAGACCCAGTACTTC. Protein sequence: CASSLDSQETQYF.

Notes on this clone: Different DNA sequences within this sample yield the same CDR3. The chain uses TRBV28 and TRBJ1-2, with D tentatively TRBD1 (5 bases). Germline CDR1 is MDHEN and CDR2 is SYDVKM. V shed 8 bases and J shed 4 bases, with 14 bases lying between them. The CDR3 runs to 13 residues. CDR3 in amino acids: CASSLGGGYGYTF. The CDR3, as DNA: TGTGCCAGCTCCCTTGGGGGGGGCTATGGCTACACCTTC.

This clone appeared a few times. The chain joins TRBV4-3 to TRBJ2-7, with 9 nucleotides matching TRBD1. J was trimmed by 6 bases and V by 3 bases; bases with no gene match: 9. CDR3 length: 15 residues. The germline CDR1 and CDR2 sequences are LGHNA and YSLEER. CDR3 in amino acids: CASSQQGQGLSEQYF. The CDR3 nucleotides are TGCGCCAGCAGCCAGCAGGGACAGGGTCTGAGCGAGCAGTACTTC.